These 32 T cell receptor beta chains came from one sample sequenced in a study of blood T cell repertoires in COVID-19. The data were produced by immunoSEQ multiplex PCR, yet TCRdb's version contains in-frame clones alone and is incomplete. The sample holds 400,000 to 450,000 clones, over 75% seen once. The sequenced material came from peripheral blood. Receptors originate from a woman aged 40 to 50 with COVID-19, enrolled during active disease.

This sequence joins TRBV5-4 and TRBJ2-5, with 7 bases identical to TRBD1. The CDR3 runs 14 residues. Germline-derived CDR1 and CDR2 are SGHNT and YYREEE (reference sequence). Trimming at V came to 4 bases and at J to 3 bases, leaving 6 bases not matched to a gene. The CDR3 loop is CASSIGTVKETQYF. The CDR3 bases are TGTGCCAGCAGCATCGGGACAGTAAAAGAGACCCAGTACTTC.

The chain combines TRBV27 with TRBJ2-1; TRBD1 aligns across 8 bases. The CDR3 has 14 residues. V was pared by 6 bases and J by 3 bases, with 4 bases of the junction left unmatched. Germline V CDR1 and CDR2: MNHEY, SMNVEV (reference sequence). The CDR3 sequence: CASRSGTGYNEQFF. CDR3 nucleotides: TGTGCCAGCAGGTCCGGGACAGGCTACAATGAGCAGTTCTTC.

This sequence joins TRBV27 and TRBJ2-2; D may be TRBD2 (5 bases). The CDR3 consists of 13 residues. Germline-derived CDR1 and CDR2 are MNHEY and SMNVEV (reference sequence). V was trimmed by 8 bases and J by 5 bases, leaving 12 bases between them. The CDR3 loop reads CASGESLTGELFF. The CDR3 DNA is TGTGCCAGCGGGGAGAGTTTGACCGGGGAGCTGTTTTTT.

In this sample, this clone turned up a few times. The V gene is TRBV10-3, the J gene TRBJ2-7, with D perhaps TRBD1 (7 bases). CDR1 is ENHRY and CDR2 is SYGVKD in the germline V gene. Trimming took off 9 bases at V and 2 bases at J, with 11 bases between the two ends. This CDR3 is 12 amino acids long. CDR3 protein: CAIRGTAYEQYF. As DNA, the CDR3 is TGTGCCATTCGCGGGACAGCCTACGAGCAGTACTTC.

J is TRBJ1-1 and V is TRBV12-5; 11 nucleotides agree with TRBD1. Trimming at V came to 0 bases and at J to 4 bases, leaving 7 bases not matched to a gene. CDR1 LGHNT and CDR2 FRNRAP come from the germline V gene. The CDR3 extends over 17 amino acids. The CDR3 coding sequence is TGTGCTAGTGGTTTGGTTCCTAGGGACAGGGGGGCCACTGAAGCTTTCTTT. Translating gives CASGLVPRDRGATEAFF.

This clone has just one count. Other DNA sequences in the same sample also yield this CDR3. The V gene is TRBV27, the J gene TRBJ1-2; TRBD1 might be the D (5 bases). V was trimmed by 5 bases and J by 2 bases, leaving 9 bases between them. Germline assignment: CDR1 MNHEY and CDR2 SMNVEV (reference sequence). This CDR3 is 13 amino acids long. As DNA, the CDR3 is TGTGCCAGCAGTCCGACAGTGAACTATGGCTACACCTTC. Amino acids: CASSPTVNYGYTF.

The chain couples TRBV30 to TRBJ1-1; D gene ambiguous. Trimming removed 3 bases from V and 5 bases from J, with 22 bases in between. Germline values: CDR1 GTSNPN, CDR2 SVGIG (reference sequence). The CDR3 is 16 amino acids. CDR3 bases: TGTGCCTGGAGCGCTTACCCGTTAAGTTCCGGTACTGAAGCTTTCTTT. Translating it yields CAWSAYPLSSGTEAFF.

The chain couples TRBV9 to TRBJ2-3; TRBD2 might be the D (8 bases). Germline assignment: CDR1 SGDLS and CDR2 YYNGEE. V shed 4 bases and J shed 5 bases, with 14 bases lying between them. This CDR3 is built from 14 residues. DNA for the CDR3: TGTGCCAGCAGCCGGGAGGGGGCCGGAGATACGCAGTATTTT. Translating it yields CASSREGAGDTQYF. The full variable domain, with the rest looked up from reference TRBV9 and TRBJ2-3, is DSGVTQTPKHLITATGQRVTLRCSPRSGDLSVYWYQQSLDQGLQFLIQYYNGEERAKGNILERFSAQQFPDLHSELNLSSLELGDSALYFCASSREGAGDTQYFGPGTRLTVL.

The chain uses TRBV15 and TRBJ2-6, with 11 bases matching TRBD1. The CDR3 has 19 residues. V lost 2 bases and J lost 0; bases outside the gene matches: 6. Germline V CDR1 and CDR2: LNHNV, YYDKDF (reference sequence). The CDR3 DNA follows: TGTGCCACCAGCAGACAGGGACAGGGGGGTCGCTCTGGGGCCAACGTCCTGACTTTC. Translated, it gives CATSRQGQGGRSGANVLTF.

The CDR3 loop is CSVELSGTDTQYF. CDR3 nucleotide sequence: TGCAGCGTTGAACTATCCGGGACAGATACGCAGTATTTT. The J gene is TRBJ2-3, the V gene TRBV29-1; D call uncertain. CDR1 SQVTM and CDR2 ANQGSEA come from the germline V gene. Trimming took 2 bases from V and 3 from J, leaving 9 bases between them. The CDR3 is 13 residues long.

The chain links TRBV9 to TRBJ1-4; 10 nucleotides agree with TRBD1. Germline V CDR1 and CDR2: SGDLS, YYNGEE. The CDR3 covers 16 residues. The trim removed 3 bases at V and 5 bases at J, leaving 7 bases unmatched. The CDR3 sequence is CASSGGLGQGNEKLFF. CDR3 DNA sequence: TGTGCCAGCAGCGGTGGATTGGGACAGGGGAATGAAAAACTGTTTTTT.

The V and J genes are TRBV5-6 and TRBJ1-6, with TRBD1 matching 11 bases. The CDR3 consists of 16 residues. Per the germline V gene, CDR1 is SGHDT and CDR2 is YYEEEE. V trimming: 4 bases; J trimming: 2 bases; junction bases outside the gene matches: 2. The chain's CDR3 is CASSLDRGPYNSPLHF. The CDR3 bases are TGTGCCAGCAGCCTGGACAGGGGGCCCTATAATTCACCCCTCCACTTT.

J is TRBJ2-7 and V is TRBV9; D is ambiguous. Germline V gene lookup returns CDR1 SGDLS and CDR2 YYNGEE. V lost 0 bases, J lost 6 bases, and 7 bases lay in between. The CDR3 is made up of 12 amino acids. The CDR3, as DNA: TGTGCCAGCAGCGTAGGGAGCAGCGAGCAGTACTTC. It translates to CASSVGSSEQYF.

V gene TRBV19 combines with J gene TRBJ1-5, with TRBD1 matching over 9 bases. The CDR3 loop spans 14 amino acids. Losses at the gene ends were 5 bases for V and 2 bases for J; bases not matched to a gene: 1. Germline CDR1 reads LNHDA; CDR2 reads SQIVND (reference sequence). Here the CDR3 reads CASSGDRGNQPQHF. CDR3 DNA sequence: TGTGCCAGTAGTGGGGACAGGGGCAATCAGCCCCAGCATTTT.

This chain connects TRBV10-2 to TRBJ2-1; the match to TRBD2 covers 8 bases. The CDR3 loop spans 16 amino acids. From germline, CDR1 is WSHSY and CDR2 SAAADI. V gave up 7 bases and J gave up 4 bases; unmatched junction bases: 12. The CDR3 loop is CASTSEAGERYNEQFF. CDR3 bases: TGCGCCAGCACCTCTGAAGCGGGGGAGAGGTACAATGAGCAGTTCTTC.

This chain links TRBV5-6 with TRBJ1-4; TRBD1 is a possible D gene (6 bases). CDR1 is SGHDT and CDR2 is YYEEEE in the germline V gene. V was pared by 2 bases and J by 3 bases, with 8 bases between. The CDR3 runs 14 residues. The CDR3 sequence: CASSLGQPNEKLFF. CDR3 bases: TGTGCCAGCAGCTTAGGACAGCCTAATGAAAAACTGTTTTTT.

The CDR3 spells CASSATGPPNEKLFF. The DNA of the CDR3 is TGTGCCAGCAGCGCTACAGGGCCCCCTAATGAAAAACTGTTTTTT. This chain connects TRBV9 to TRBJ1-4; D might be TRBD1 (6 bases). Trimming pared 3 bases from V and 3 bases from J, leaving 12 bases between. The length of the CDR3 is 15 residues. Germline values: CDR1 SGDLS, CDR2 YYNGEE.

This chain links TRBV28 with TRBJ2-7, with 12 positions matching TRBD2. The ends lost 2 bases at V and 5 bases at J; junction bases unmatched: 7. The V gene's germline CDR1 is MDHEN and CDR2 SYDVKM. CDR3 length: 16 amino acids. DNA of the CDR3: TGTGCCAGCAGTTTAAAACTAGCGGGAGGTACCAACGAGCAGTACTTC. Protein product: CASSLKLAGGTNEQYF.

This clone occurred a few times. This chain's CDR3 is CATSRDFWGQGSGELFF. CDR3 DNA: TGTGCCACCAGCAGAGATTTTTGGGGACAGGGCTCCGGGGAGCTGTTTTTT. This chain links TRBV15 with TRBJ2-2; 9 bases are a match to TRBD1. Germline assignment: CDR1 LNHNV and CDR2 YYDKDF (reference sequence). J lost 6 bases, V lost 0 bases, and 8 bases had no gene match. The CDR3 extends over 17 amino acids. Looking up the rest from reference TRBV15 and TRBJ2-2 gives the full variable domain: DAMVIQNPRYQVTQFGKPVTLSCSQTLNHNVMYWYQQKSSQAPKLLFHYYDKDFNNEADTPDNFQSRRPNTSFCFLDIRSPGLGDTAMYLCATSRDFWGQGSGELFFGEGSRLTVL.

The chain joins TRBV11-3 to TRBJ1-4, with TRBD1 matching over 10 bases. Unmatched junction bases numbered 7, after V lost 4 bases and J lost 2 bases. This CDR3 has 17 residues. The germline gives CDR1 SGHNT, CDR2 YENEEA. CDR3 DNA sequence: TGTGCCAGCAGCTGGGGACAGGGGCCCTCCACTAATGAAAAACTGTTTTTT. Protein: CASSWGQGPSTNEKLFF.

This clone was counted only a few times. V is TRBV14 and J is TRBJ1-1, with D perhaps matching TRBD1 (6 bases). V gave up 3 bases and J gave up 1 base, with 6 bases separating them. The CDR3 spans 13 residues. Germline loops: CDR1 SGHDN, CDR2 FVKESK. CDR3 bases: TGTGCCAGCAGCCAGACAGGGAACACTGAAGCTTTCTTT. Translation: CASSQTGNTEAFF.

The chain combines TRBV11-2 with TRBJ2-7; 7 bases are a match to TRBD1. The CDR3 is 15 amino acids. Trimming at V came to 1 base and at J to 3 bases, leaving 6 bases not matched to a gene. CDR1 is SGHAT, CDR2 FQNNGV, per germline. This chain's CDR3 is CASSLVGTAFYEQYF. CDR3 DNA sequence: TGTGCCAGCAGCTTAGTTGGGACAGCCTTCTACGAGCAGTACTTC.

The chain joins TRBV19 to TRBJ1-1; D is possibly TRBD1 (6 bases). Germline assignment: CDR1 LNHDA and CDR2 SQIVND (reference sequence). V was shortened by 5 bases and J by 10 bases, with 17 bases between the two germline ends. CDR3 length: 13 residues. The CDR3 DNA follows: TGTGCCAGTAGTCCGACAGGATTAGGTTCAGCTTTCTTT. Its protein is CASSPTGLGSAFF.

This clone was seen only a few times. The same CDR3 arises from other DNA sequences in this sample as well. V usage is TRBV9 and J usage is TRBJ2-7; 8 nucleotides align to TRBD1. The CDR3 has 14 residues. J lost 5 bases, V lost 0 bases, and 4 bases had no gene match. Germline CDR1 reads SGDLS; CDR2 reads YYNGEE. The CDR3 region has the DNA TGTGCCAGCAGCGTAGGGCAGGGGGCTCACGAGCAGTACTTC. As protein: CASSVGQGAHEQYF. The complete variable domain, with remaining parts taken from reference TRBV9 and TRBJ2-7, reads DSGVTQTPKHLITATGQRVTLRCSPRSGDLSVYWYQQSLDQGLQFLIQYYNGEERAKGNILERFSAQQFPDLHSELNLSSLELGDSALYFCASSVGQGAHEQYFGPGTRLTVT.

This chain links TRBV4-1 with TRBJ2-7, with TRBD2 matching over 7 bases. Trimming at V came to 2 bases and at J to 3 bases, leaving 4 bases not matched to a gene. CDR1 MGHRA and CDR2 YSYEKL come from the germline V gene. The CDR3 length is 14 residues. In DNA form, the CDR3 reads TGCGCCAGCAGCCAACCAGCGGGGAACTACGAGCAGTACTTC. The encoded protein is CASSQPAGNYEQYF.

This sequence joins TRBV7-9 and TRBJ1-2, with a tentative D call TRBD1 (5 bases). This CDR3 is built from 11 residues. CDR1 is SEHNR and CDR2 is FQNEAQ in the germline V gene (reference sequence). Trimming pared 1 base from V and 12 bases from J, leaving 9 bases between. CDR3 region: CASSLGGDHTF. CDR3 nucleotide sequence: TGTGCCAGCAGCTTAGGGGGGGACCACACCTTC.

V and J are TRBV15 and TRBJ2-7, with 8 bases matching TRBD1. The V gene end was trimmed by 0 bases and the J gene end by 4 bases; junction bases not matched to a gene: 5. The CDR3 sequence is 15 residues long. The germline V gene encodes CDR1 LNHNV and CDR2 YYDKDF (reference sequence). The CDR3 region is CATSREGTGLYEQYF. DNA of the CDR3: TGTGCCACCAGCAGAGAGGGGACAGGACTATACGAGCAGTACTTC.

The V gene is TRBV6-6, the J gene TRBJ2-3, with D possibly TRBD1 on 5 matching bases. The germline V and J ends were trimmed by 3 bases and 6 bases, with 13 bases remaining between them. The germline gives CDR1 MNHNY, CDR2 SVGAGI (reference sequence). The CDR3 extends over 14 amino acids. The CDR3 DNA is TGTGCCAGCAGTTATCGGCAGGGTGGGGATACGCAGTATTTT. Translating gives CASSYRQGGDTQYF.

This clone was detected once. This chain connects TRBV2 to TRBJ2-7, with 9 bases lining up with TRBD2. The V gene end was trimmed by 7 bases and the J gene end by 7 bases; junction bases not matched to a gene: 11. The CDR3 covers 14 residues. CDR1 is SNHLY and CDR2 is FYNNEI in the germline V gene. The CDR3 nucleotides read TGTGCCAGCACCCCGACTAGCGGAGGTAGGGAGCAGTACTTC. Amino acids: CASTPTSGGREQYF.

This clone was picked up one time. V usage is TRBV5-1 and J usage is TRBJ1-6; D unresolved. This CDR3 region has 17 residues. Germline V CDR1 and CDR2: SGHRS, YFSETQ. V lost 2 bases to trimming and J lost 0 bases, with 12 bases between them. CDR3 amino acids: CASSFPPGASYNSPLHF. The DNA of the CDR3 is TGCGCCAGCAGCTTTCCTCCGGGAGCCTCCTATAATTCACCCCTCCACTTT.

In this sample, this clone turned up once. The germline gene is not matched at one end of the junction; a read error may be the cause. The gene calls are TRBV27 and TRBJ2-7; 15 nucleotides align to TRBD2. The CDR3 consists of 16 residues. CDR1 MNHEY and CDR2 SMNVEV come from the germline V gene (reference sequence). For the CDR3, the DNA is TGTGCCAGCAGTCTGGGACTAGCGGGGGGTGTATACGAGCAGAACTTC. Translating it yields CASSLGLAGGVYEQNF.

A few counts support this clone. The CDR3 spells CASSLEGTGDQPQHF. The CDR3 DNA is TGTGCCAGCAGCTTAGAAGGGACAGGGGATCAGCCCCAGCATTTT. The chain recombines TRBV7-2 with TRBJ1-5; the match to TRBD1 covers 10 bases. Germline V CDR1 and CDR2: SGHTA, FQGNSA. The CDR3 totals 15 residues. V was pared by 1 base and J by 5 bases, with 2 bases of the junction left unmatched. Variable domain in full (rest from reference TRBV7-2 and TRBJ1-5): GAGVSQSPSNKVTEKGKDVELRCDPISGHTALYWYRQSLGQGLEFLIYFQGNSAPDKSGLPSDRFSAERTGGSVSTLTIQRTQQEDSAVYLCASSLEGTGDQPQHFGDGTRLSIL.